Presented here are 18 T cell receptor beta chains from one specimen sequenced in a study of blood T cell repertoires in COVID-19. Sequenced by immunoSEQ multiplex PCR; TCRdb stores in-frame clones only, minus some. The table has approximately 150,000 clones, over 75% seen once. The source material was PBMCs or T cells enriched from blood (not recorded which). The receptors originated from a middle-aged man in a cohort exposed to, infected with or recovered from COVID-19 (not recorded which).

The chain joins TRBV24-1 to TRBJ2-1; 7 bases align to TRBD1. CDR3 size: 12 residues. Unmatched junction bases numbered 1, after V lost 7 bases and J lost 5 bases. The V gene's germline CDR1 is KGHDR and CDR2 SFDVKD. CDR3 DNA sequence: TGTGCCACCAGCAGGGGGAACAATGAGCAGTTCTTC. This translates into CATSRGNNEQFF.

This rearrangement joins TRBV7-7 to TRBJ1-4; D is uncertain. Looked up from germline, CDR1 is SSHAT and CDR2 is FNYEAQ (reference sequence). The ends were cut back, 2 bases at V and 4 bases at J, with 5 bases in the middle. CDR3 size: 13 residues. The CDR3 DNA reads TGTGCCAGCAGCTTACAGTATAATGAAAAACTGTTTTTT. Protein product: CASSLQYNEKLFF.

Comment on this clone: This CDR3 is also generated by other DNA sequences in the sample. CDR3 bases: TGTGCCAGCAGCGTAGGAGGGTCCTACGAGCAGTACTTC. This codes for CASSVGGSYEQYF. The V and J genes are TRBV9 and TRBJ2-7, with a tentative D call TRBD2 (5 bases). Germline values: CDR1 SGDLS, CDR2 YYNGEE. This CDR3 has 13 residues. V lost 0 bases and J 1 base, leaving 5 bases between the germline ends.

There are a few counts of this clone. This chain joins TRBV12-3 or TRBV12-4 and TRBJ1-1; D is perhaps TRBD1 (6 bases). This CDR3 region has 11 residues. The ends were cut back, 4 bases at V and 8 bases at J, with 8 bases in the middle. This CDR3 is CASSYRDEAFF. In DNA form, the CDR3 reads TGTGCCAGCAGTTACAGGGACGAAGCTTTCTTT.

The chain employs TRBV4-1 and TRBJ2-7, with TRBD2 as a possible D gene (6 bases). Germline lookup yields CDR1 MGHRA and CDR2 YSYEKL. The CDR3 loop spans 17 amino acids. V lost 3 bases and J 6 bases, leaving 24 bases between the germline ends. The CDR3: CASSQDPTGAGLREQYF. DNA for the CDR3: TGCGCCAGCAGCCAGGATCCCACGGGAGCAGGGTTGCGCGAGCAGTACTTC.

In nucleotides, the CDR3 is TGTGCCAGCAAGGTCCGGGGAAACTATGGCTACACCTTC. This codes for CASKVRGNYGYTF. The J gene is TRBJ1-2, the V gene TRBV6-5, with no clear D. Trimming cost V 7 bases and J 2 bases, with 11 bases left between them. The CDR3 extends over 13 amino acids. Germline V gives CDR1 MNHEY, CDR2 SVGAGI.

The chain links TRBV6-1 to TRBJ2-3, with no clear D. The germline gives CDR1 MNHNS, CDR2 SASEGT. This CDR3 is 15 amino acids long. Trimming removed 3 bases at V and 4 bases at J, with 14 bases between. CDR3 DNA: TGTGCCAGCAGTGACGGTAGAAGTTCGCCAGATACGCAGTATTTT. The encoded protein is CASSDGRSSPDTQYF.

The rearrangement joins TRBV5-1 to TRBJ2-7; 9 bases align to TRBD1. This CDR3 has 19 residues. CDR1 SGHRS and CDR2 YFSETQ come from the germline V gene. The junction had 17 bases not matched to a gene; V was cut back by 1 base and J by 3 bases. CDR3 nucleotide sequence: TGCGCCAGCAGCTTGTATCCCCAAATGGGACAGGGTTCACACTACGAGCAGTACTTC. This translates into CASSLYPQMGQGSHYEQYF.

The rearrangement joins TRBV28 to TRBJ2-5; possibly TRBD1 for D (6 bases). Germline V gene sequence: CDR1 MDHEN, CDR2 SYDVKM. This CDR3 is built from 15 residues. V was clipped by 6 bases and J by 9 bases, with 23 bases between them. Written as DNA, the CDR3 is TGTGCCAGCAGCAAACAGGACAGACGATTGGCGGCCCAGTACTTC. The encoded protein is CASSKQDRRLAAQYF.

The genes are TRBV19 and TRBJ1-3; D is ambiguous. CDR1 and CDR2 (germline): LNHDA, SQIVND (reference sequence). The CDR3 extends over 15 amino acids. V lost 7 bases, J lost 4 bases, and 17 bases lay in between. The CDR3: CASTPGPGGGNTIYF. The CDR3, as DNA: TGTGCCAGTACCCCCGGGCCCGGAGGCGGAAACACCATATATTTT.

The rearrangement joins TRBV4-2 to TRBJ2-1, with TRBD1 as a possible D gene (6 bases). The CDR3 runs 14 residues. Germline lookup yields CDR1 LGHNA and CDR2 YNFKEQ. The V end lost 7 bases, the J end lost 3 bases, and 13 bases lay between the germline ends. The CDR3 DNA reads as TGTGCCAGCACCCCTCCGGGACACTACAATGAGCAGTTCTTC. Translated, it gives CASTPPGHYNEQFF.

The chain recombines TRBV7-9 with TRBJ2-1, with 8 bases fitting TRBD2. The CDR3 spans 15 residues. Per germline, CDR1 SEHNR and CDR2 FQNEAQ (reference sequence). V was pared by 3 bases and J by 3 bases, with 4 bases of the junction left unmatched. Written as DNA, the CDR3 is TGTGCCAGCAGCTTGGCGGGGGGTGACTACAATGAGCAGTTCTTC. As protein: CASSLAGGDYNEQFF.

The chain uses TRBV9 and TRBJ2-7, with D tentatively TRBD1 (6 bases). The CDR3 covers 15 residues. Trimming stripped 0 bases from V and 5 bases from J, with 15 bases between. CDR1 is SGDLS, CDR2 YYNGEE, per germline. This CDR3 reads CASSVDVGQSNEQYF. CDR3 in DNA: TGTGCCAGCAGCGTAGACGTGGGACAAAGCAACGAGCAGTACTTC.

The gene calls are TRBV7-2 and TRBJ2-5; TRBD2 agrees at 7 bases. The CDR3 contains 15 residues. Germline assignment: CDR1 SGHTA and CDR2 FQGNSA. V lost 6 bases to trimming and J lost 2 bases; unmatched junction nucleotides: 9. The CDR3 region is CASRIVGLSQETQYF. In nucleotides, the CDR3 is TGTGCCAGCAGGATAGTGGGACTATCTCAAGAGACCCAGTACTTC.

CDR3 nucleotides: TGTGCCAGCAGTTACTCGATTAGTAACAGGGGGTCCGATGAGCAGTTCTTC. Amino acids: CASSYSISNRGSDEQFF. The genes are TRBV6-2 or TRBV6-3 and TRBJ2-1; 8 bases align to TRBD1. The CDR3 is 17 residues long. V shed 0 bases, J shed 8 bases, and the junction held 12 bases outside the gene matches. Germline values: CDR1 MNHEY, CDR2 SVGEGT.

The rearrangement joins TRBV28 to TRBJ1-1, with 9 bases matching TRBD1. V trimming: 2 bases; J trimming: 9 bases; junction bases outside the gene matches: 7. Germline-derived CDR1 and CDR2 are MDHEN and SYDVKM. The CDR3 runs 14 residues. The DNA for the CDR3 is TGTGCCAGCAGTTTAATGACAGGGGGGCGGAAAGCTTTCTTT. This gives the protein CASSLMTGGRKAFF.

The table lists this clone with a few counts. V is TRBV4-3 and J is TRBJ2-5; D is possibly TRBD2 (5 bases). The CDR3 length is 13 residues. Germline CDR1 and CDR2: LGHNA and YSLEER. V was clipped by 3 bases and J by 1 base, with 6 bases between them. CDR3 loop: CASSQRVQETQYF. The CDR3 region has the DNA TGCGCCAGCAGCCAGAGGGTCCAAGAGACCCAGTACTTC.

This rearrangement joins TRBV28 to TRBJ1-3, with unresolved D. The CDR3 is 16 residues long. Trimming stripped 7 bases from V and 4 bases from J, with 20 bases between. The germline gives CDR1 MDHEN, CDR2 SYDVKM. CDR3 in amino acids: CASNPTLWAAGNTIYF. CDR3 sequence (DNA): TGTGCCAGCAACCCAACCTTGTGGGCAGCAGGAAACACCATATATTTT.